A single sample gave rise to the 16 T cell receptor beta chains below, sequenced in a study of control samples from healthy donors and cancer patients. Assay: immunoSEQ multiplex PCR; the TCRdb copy retains only in-frame clones and omits some. Of fewer than 90,000 clones listed, approximately 87% are singletons. The sample was blood. These receptors all come from a man in his fifties in good health.

The chain links TRBV4-1 to TRBJ2-7; 8 nucleotides match TRBD2. The CDR3 covers 17 residues. Losses at the gene ends were 1 base for V and 3 bases for J; bases not matched to a gene: 11. Germline V gives CDR1 MGHRA, CDR2 YSYEKL. As DNA, the CDR3 is TGCGCCAGCAGCCAAGGGGGTTCCCAGGGACTAGTCTACGAGCAGTACTTC. Its translation is CASSQGGSQGLVYEQYF.

This chain links TRBV3-1 (or the pseudogene TRBV3-2) with TRBJ1-2; D uncertain. V was trimmed by 2 bases and J by 0 bases, leaving 10 bases between them. The CDR3 loop spans 15 amino acids. Germline V gene lookup returns CDR1 LGHDT and CDR2 YNNKEL (reference sequence). The CDR3 DNA is TGTGCCAGCAGCCAAAGTTCAGCCGCTAACTATGGCTACACCTTC. It is translated as CASSQSSAANYGYTF.

This clone was observed a single time. The CDR3 coding sequence is TGTGCCAGCAGCGCGGACAGCGCGAACACCGGGGAGCTGTTTTTT. It codes for CASSADSANTGELFF. The V gene is TRBV7-2, the J gene TRBJ2-2, with D possibly TRBD1 on 6 matching bases. The ends were cut back, 5 bases at V and 0 bases at J, with 10 bases in the middle. The CDR3 is made up of 15 amino acids. Germline assignment: CDR1 SGHTA and CDR2 FQGNSA. Full variable domain (outside the CDR3, taken from reference TRBV7-2 and TRBJ2-2): GAGVSQSPSNKVTEKGKDVELRCDPISGHTALYWYRQSLGQGLEFLIYFQGNSAPDKSGLPSDRFSAERTGGSVSTLTIQRTQQEDSAVYLCASSADSANTGELFFGEGSRLTVL.

The CDR3 sequence is CASSRPGSNQPQHF. The CDR3 nucleotides read TGTGCCAGCAGTAGACCAGGGAGCAATCAGCCCCAGCATTTT. This chain joins TRBV28 and TRBJ1-5; maybe TRBD1 (5 bases). The CDR3 totals 14 residues. V dropped 5 bases and J dropped 1 base, with 9 bases sitting between them. CDR1 and CDR2 from the germline V gene are MDHEN and SYDVKM.

This sequence joins TRBV11-2 and TRBJ1-1; tentative D call: TRBD1 (6 bases). The CDR3 has 13 residues. In germline, CDR1 is SGHAT, CDR2 FQNNGV. Trimming cost V 5 bases and J 4 bases, with 11 bases left between them. The CDR3 nucleotides are TGTGCCAGCAGCACACAGGGAGGCACTGAAGCTTTCTTT. It encodes CASSTQGGTEAFF.

V is TRBV7-8 and J is TRBJ2-7, with D uncertain. This CDR3 contains 15 residues. Germline values: CDR1 SGHVS, CDR2 FQNEAQ. V was shortened by 1 base and J by 2 bases, with 12 bases between the two germline ends. CDR3 in amino acids: CASSLGRRSTYEQYF. The CDR3 nucleotides read TGTGCCAGCAGCTTAGGTAGGCGCAGTACCTACGAGCAGTACTTC. The full variable domain, rest sourced from reference TRBV7-8 and TRBJ2-7, is GAGVSQSPRYKVAKRGQDVALRCDPISGHVSLFWYQQALGQGPEFLTYFQNEAQLDKSGLPSDRFFAERPEGSVSTLKIQRTQQEDSAVYLCASSLGRRSTYEQYFGPGTRLTVT.

The rearrangement links TRBV29-1 to TRBJ2-5; D unclear. Germline V gene sequence: CDR1 SQVTM, CDR2 ANQGSEA. The CDR3 consists of 13 residues. Trimming stripped 3 bases from V and 4 bases from J, with 12 bases between. The CDR3: CSVEKVRSETQYF. Written as DNA, the CDR3 is TGCAGCGTTGAGAAGGTCCGGTCAGAGACCCAGTACTTC.

J is TRBJ1-2 and V is TRBV3-1 (or the pseudogene TRBV3-2); 8 bases are shared with TRBD1. Per germline, CDR1 LGHDT and CDR2 YNNKEL (reference sequence). This CDR3 comprises 16 residues. V was pared by 5 bases and J by 4 bases, with 12 bases of the junction left unmatched. As DNA, the CDR3 is TGTGCCAGCAGCGTAACGACAGGGGTCGGGATCTATGGCTACACCTTC. This sequence encodes CASSVTTGVGIYGYTF.

This clone was found once. This chain connects TRBV7-2 to TRBJ1-1; D is possibly TRBD1 (5 bases). Germline V CDR1 and CDR2: SGHTA, FQGNSA. The CDR3 is 14 amino acids. The V end lost 5 bases, the J end lost 6 bases, and 16 bases lay between the germline ends. The CDR3 DNA follows: TGTGCCAGCAGCCAGACACGGACGGGGGCTGAAGCTTTCTTT. This gives the protein CASSQTRTGAEAFF.

CDR3 residues: CAWNPSDLRYTIYF. CDR3 DNA: TGTGCCTGGAACCCTTCGGACCTTCGTTACACCATATATTTT. The chain couples TRBV30 to TRBJ1-3; no firm D call. This CDR3 comprises 14 residues. The V end lost 4 bases, the J end lost 8 bases, and 18 bases lay between the germline ends. Germline CDR1 and CDR2: GTSNPN and SVGIG (reference sequence).

This sequence joins TRBV7-2 and TRBJ2-5; D unresolved. The germline V gene encodes CDR1 SGHTA and CDR2 FQGNSA. The ends were cut back, 2 bases at V and 2 bases at J, with 6 bases in the middle. CDR3 length equals 13 residues. The CDR3: CASSLRWQETQYF. CDR3 sequence (DNA): TGTGCCAGCAGCTTAAGGTGGCAAGAGACCCAGTACTTC. The full variable domain, in which reference TRBV7-2 and TRBJ2-5 provide the parts outside the CDR3, is GAGVSQSPSNKVTEKGKDVELRCDPISGHTALYWYRQSLGQGLEFLIYFQGNSAPDKSGLPSDRFSAERTGGSVSTLTIQRTQQEDSAVYLCASSLRWQETQYFGPGTRLLVL.

This clone showed up just a few times. The J gene is TRBJ2-3, the V gene TRBV7-2, with a possible D match to TRBD2 (6 bases). The V gene's germline CDR1 is SGHTA and CDR2 FQGNSA. CDR3 length equals 15 residues. The V end was cut by 1 base, the J end by 1 base, with 9 bases between. The CDR3 nucleotides read TGTGCCAGCAGCTTAGGCGGGGCTCGCACAGATACGCAGTATTTT. Translation gives CASSLGGARTDTQYF. The variable domain in full, with the rest retrieved from reference TRBV7-2 and TRBJ2-3, is GAGVSQSPSNKVTEKGKDVELRCDPISGHTALYWYRQSLGQGLEFLIYFQGNSAPDKSGLPSDRFSAERTGGSVSTLTIQRTQQEDSAVYLCASSLGGARTDTQYFGPGTRLTVL.

V gene TRBV4-2 combines with J gene TRBJ1-2, with D perhaps TRBD1 (5 bases). In germline, CDR1 is LGHNA, CDR2 YNFKEQ. This CDR3 has 13 amino acids. V lost 3 bases and J lost 6, with 11 bases in between. The CDR3 reads CASSQRRGDGYTF. As DNA, the CDR3 is TGTGCCAGCAGCCAGAGACGGGGGGATGGCTACACCTTC.

The V and J genes are TRBV5-1 and TRBJ2-5; possible D gene TRBD2, 6 bases. The germline CDR1 and CDR2 sequences are SGHRS and YFSETQ. V lost 0 bases to trimming and J lost 5 bases, with 14 bases between them. The CDR3 is 15 residues long. CDR3 amino acids: CASSLVGARDETQYF. In DNA, the CDR3 is TGCGCCAGCAGCTTGGTCGGGGCGCGGGATGAGACCCAGTACTTC.

The table lists this clone with a few counts. The rearrangement joins TRBV6-4 to TRBJ2-1, with 7 bases lining up with TRBD2. V lost 2 bases to trimming and J lost 4 bases; unmatched junction nucleotides: 8. The CDR3 is 16 amino acids. Per germline, CDR1 MRHNA and CDR2 SNTAGT. CDR3 in amino acids: CASSDGREVIYNEQFF. In DNA, the CDR3 is TGTGCCAGCAGTGACGGGAGGGAGGTAATTTACAATGAGCAGTTCTTC.

CDR3 in amino acids: CAIRFTQAFDSPLHF. The CDR3 nucleotides read TGTGCCATCAGGTTTACACAAGCATTTGATTCACCCCTCCACTTT. The V call is TRBV10-3, the J call TRBJ1-6; D gene ambiguous. This CDR3 is built from 15 residues. Looked up from germline, CDR1 is ENHRY and CDR2 is SYGVKD. Deletions cut 6 bases from V and 8 bases from J, with 17 bases between.